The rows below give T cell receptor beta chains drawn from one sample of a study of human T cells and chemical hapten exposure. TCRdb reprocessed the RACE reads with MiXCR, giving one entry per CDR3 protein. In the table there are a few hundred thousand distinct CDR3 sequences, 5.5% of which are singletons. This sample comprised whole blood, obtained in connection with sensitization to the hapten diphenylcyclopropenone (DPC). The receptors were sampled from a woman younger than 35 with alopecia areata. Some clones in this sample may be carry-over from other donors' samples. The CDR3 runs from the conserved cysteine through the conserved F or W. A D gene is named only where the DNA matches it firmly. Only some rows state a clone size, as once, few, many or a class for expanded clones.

CASSLFAPSGGQAEQFF,TGTGCCAGCAGCTTATTCGCGCCTAGCGGGGGGCAAGCTGAGCAGTTCTTC,TRBJ2-1,few,TRBV7-9,TRBD2
CASIRGGGNTEAFF,TGTGCCAGCATCCGGGGGGGCGGGAACACTGAAGCTTTCTTT,TRBJ1-1,few,TRBV28,-
CASSLRGPGGTDTQYF,TGTGCCAGCAGCCTCAGAGGTCCTGGGGGCACAGATACGCAGTATTTT,TRBJ2-3,many,TRBV7-3,-
CASSLIQGGYGYTF,TGTGCCAGCAGCTTGATACAGGGGGGCTATGGCTACACCTTC,TRBJ1-2,-,TRBV28,TRBD1
CASSVDASGGPGNTIYF,TGTGCCAGCAGCGTAGACGCGTCAGGGGGCCCTGGAAACACCATATATTTT,TRBJ1-3,many,TRBV9,TRBD1
CASSYSRGYGYTF,TGTGCCAGCAGTTACTCGAGGGGTTATGGCTACACCTTC,TRBJ1-2,-,TRBV6-5,-
CASSTHRGGEQYF,TGTGCCAGCAGTACGCACAGGGGAGGCGAGCAGTACTTC,TRBJ2-7,few,TRBV6-2/TRBV6-3,-
CASSQLGSSSDTQYF,TGTGCCAGCAGCCAACTAGGATCCTCATCAGATACGCAGTATTTT,TRBJ2-3,many,TRBV12-3/TRBV12-4,-
CASNRVTGPFTDTQYF,TGTGCCAGCAACCGAGTTACGGGGCCTTTCACAGATACGCAGTATTTT,TRBJ2-3,-,TRBV6-2/TRBV6-3,-
CASSQENSGVAAQHF,TGCGCCAGCAGCCAAGAGAACTCGGGGGTTGCAGCCCAGCATTTT,TRBJ1-5,many,TRBV4-3,-
CASSPPGRNMNTEAFF,TGTGCCAGCAGCCCCCCCGGACGTAATATGAACACTGAAGCTTTCTTT,TRBJ1-1,-,TRBV7-9,-
CASSHGLGDGYEQYF,TGTGCCAGCAGTCACGGACTGGGGGATGGGTACGAGCAGTACTTC,TRBJ2-7,many,TRBV27,-
CSARDPTSGGTDTQYF,TGCAGTGCTAGAGACCCGACTAGCGGGGGAACAGATACGCAGTATTTT,TRBJ2-3,few,TRBV20-1,TRBD2
CASSPWTGGTYEQYF,TGTGCCAGTAGTCCCTGGACAGGGGGCACCTACGAGCAGTACTTC,TRBJ2-7,few,TRBV19,TRBD1
CASSPRQRGGQGPGIYGYTF,TGTGCCAGCAGTCCACGGCAGCGGGGGGGCCAGGGGCCTGGTATCTATGGCTACACCTTC,TRBJ1-2,few,TRBV6-1,-
CASSAPNPEALHF,TGTGCCAGCAGCGCCCCGAATCCTGAGGCCCTCCACTTT,TRBJ1-6,-,TRBV7-9,-
CASKSLVNEQFF,TGTGCCAGCAAGTCCCTAGTAAATGAGCAGTTCTTC,TRBJ2-1,many,TRBV6-2/TRBV6-3,-
CASSLAPRVEETQYF,TGTGCCAGCAGCTTGGCTCCTAGGGTCGAGGAGACCCAGTACTTC,TRBJ2-5,many,TRBV5-6,-
CASSHKGTSPTDTQYF,TGTGCCAGCAGTCATAAAGGGACTAGCCCCACAGATACGCAGTATTTT,TRBJ2-3,-,TRBV6-6,TRBD2
CSARDRFTYEQYF,TGCAGTGCTAGAGATCGGTTTACCTACGAGCAGTACTTC,TRBJ2-7,-,TRBV20-1,-
CASSWNTDRAEAFF,TGTGCCAGCAGCTGGAATACGGACAGGGCCGAAGCTTTCTTT,TRBJ1-1,few,TRBV7-9,TRBD1
CAVPLAGDLDTQYF,TGTGCCGTACCACTAGCGGGGGATTTAGATACGCAGTATTTT,TRBJ2-3,few,TRBV2,TRBD2
CASNMGGTGANVLTF,TGTGCCAGCAACATGGGCGGTACTGGGGCCAACGTCCTGACTTTC,TRBJ2-6,few,TRBV6-2/TRBV6-3,-
CASSQDNEQGQNTEAFF,TGCGCCAGCAGCCAAGATAACGAGCAGGGACAGAACACTGAAGCTTTCTTT,TRBJ1-1,many,TRBV4-3,-
CASSYSIQKLRGNYGYTF,TGTGCCAGCAGTTACTCGATCCAAAAATTAAGGGGGAACTATGGCTACACCTTC,TRBJ1-2,few,TRBV6-6,-
CASSLGDGAGTDTQYF,TGTGCCAGCAGCTTGGGTGACGGGGCGGGCACAGATACGCAGTATTTT,TRBJ2-3,-,TRBV5-5,-
CSAGPRGTLTGELFF,TGCAGTGCTGGTCCTCGGGGAACCCTCACCGGGGAGCTGTTTTTT,TRBJ2-2,few,TRBV20-1,-
CATLGGPYEQYF,TGTGCCACCCTCGGGGGCCCATACGAGCAGTACTTC,TRBJ2-7,few,TRBV6-2/TRBV6-3,-
CASSLVENYGYTF,TGCGCCAGCAGCTTGGTGGAGAACTATGGCTACACCTTC,TRBJ1-2,few,TRBV5-1,-
CASSYGTGEAFF,TGTGCCAGCAGTTACGGGACAGGGGAAGCTTTCTTT,TRBJ1-1,few,TRBV6-2/TRBV6-3,TRBD1
CASRAGTVPYEQYF,TGTGCCAGCAGAGCCGGGACGGTGCCCTACGAGCAGTACTTC,TRBJ2-7,many,TRBV6-5,-
CASKALVLGNEQYF,TGTGCCAGCAAGGCCCTGGTCCTTGGGAACGAGCAGTACTTC,TRBJ2-7,few,TRBV2,-
CSARVIAGTDTQYF,TGCAGTGCTAGAGTTATAGCGGGGACAGATACGCAGTATTTT,TRBJ2-3,few,TRBV20-1,TRBD2
CASSQEGTGELFF,TGTGCCAGCAGCCAAGAAGGAACCGGGGAGCTGTTTTTT,TRBJ2-2,-,TRBV3-1,-
CASSLAGQGHEQYF,TGTGCCAGCAGCTTAGCCGGACAGGGTCACGAGCAGTACTTC,TRBJ2-7,many,TRBV7-9,TRBD1
CASSQGQGNSGNTIYF,TGCGCCAGCAGCCAAGGGCAGGGTAACTCTGGAAACACCATATATTTT,TRBJ1-3,few,TRBV4-3,-
CSVEKGGLLEAFF,TGCAGCGTTGAGAAAGGGGGCCTTCTTGAAGCTTTCTTT,TRBJ1-1,-,TRBV29-1,TRBD1
CASSVAGRLGDNEQFF,TGTGCCAGCAGCGTAGCTGGGCGACTAGGGGACAATGAGCAGTTCTTC,TRBJ2-1,many,TRBV9,-
CASSYSIPGYKENQYF,TGTGCCAGCAGTTACTCGATACCGGGATACAAAGAGAACCAGTACTTC,TRBJ2-5,few,TRBV6-2/TRBV6-3,-
CASNGQGLARETQYF,TGTGCCAGCAATGGCCAAGGCCTGGCACGAGAGACCCAGTACTTC,TRBJ2-5,many,TRBV9,-
CASRRVDEQFF,TGTGCCAGCAGGAGGGTGGATGAGCAGTTCTTC,TRBJ2-1,few,TRBV6-5,-
CSVEGGQGSSNTEAFF,TGCAGCGTCGAAGGCGGTCAGGGGTCATCAAACACTGAAGCTTTCTTT,TRBJ1-1,many,TRBV29-1,-
CASASGTSGGGWSDTQYF,TGTGCCAGCGCCTCCGGGACTAGCGGGGGAGGGTGGTCAGATACGCAGTATTTT,TRBJ2-3,few,TRBV12-3/TRBV12-4,TRBD2
CASSFNRGSNEQFF,TGTGCCAGCAGTTTCAACAGGGGCTCGAATGAGCAGTTCTTC,TRBJ2-1,-,TRBV12-3/TRBV12-4,TRBD1
CASSRNREHGYTF,TGTGCCAGCAGCCGTAACAGGGAGCATGGCTACACCTTC,TRBJ1-2,many,TRBV6-2/TRBV6-3,-
CASSLDGRGDTQYF,TGTGCCAGCAGCTTAGATGGCAGAGGGGATACGCAGTATTTT,TRBJ2-3,many,TRBV7-2,-
CASSLGTSGAYEQYF,TGCGCCAGCAGCTTGGGGACTAGCGGGGCCTACGAGCAGTACTTC,TRBJ2-7,many,TRBV5-1,TRBD2
CSVERTGSSTDTQYF,TGCAGCGTTGAGAGGACAGGGAGTAGCACAGATACGCAGTATTTT,TRBJ2-3,-,TRBV29-1,TRBD1